This T cell receptor beta chain was sequenced for a study of blood T cell repertoires in COVID-19. TCRdb's table, derived via immunoSEQ multiplex PCR, lists solely in-frame clones and lacks some. The sample includes 350,000 to 400,000 clones, 88% seen only once; the top ten take over 0.9%. This clone was found once. This TCR was sampled from a woman aged 25 to 39 with acute COVID-19. Sequences were obtained from PBMCs or T cells enriched from blood (not recorded which).

The CDR3 protein is CASSEGTSGLDTQYF. As DNA, the CDR3 is TGTGCCAGCAGCGAAGGGACTAGCGGCCTAGATACGCAGTATTTT. This rearrangement joins TRBV9 to TRBJ2-3; 11 bases are shared with TRBD2. J gave up 5 bases and V 3 bases, and 5 bases lay outside the gene matches. Per the germline V gene, CDR1 is SGDLS and CDR2 is YYNGEE. This CDR3 comprises 15 residues.